This T cell receptor (beta chain) was sequenced in a study of shared clonotypes between healthy human individuals. Study-wide results and limits: Relative to their counterparts shared across all four donors, non-shared clonotypes exhibited diminished generation probabilities.

Germline V gene lookup returns CDR1 SGDLS and CDR2 YYNGEE. V lost 0 bases, J lost 2 bases, and 12 bases lay in between. This CDR3 has 15 residues. It was CD45RO-negative cells, positively selected for CCR7, that made up naive CD8 cells, with terminally differentiated effector memory CD45RA+ cells excluded. TCRdb's table, derived via immunoSEQ multiplex PCR, lists solely in-frame clones and lacks some. The top ten hold 1% to 1.5% of the sample, which has under 2,000,000 clones, roughly 94% seen once. Notes on this clone: Its antigen is not identified.

V is TRBV9 and J is TRBJ2-7; the D gene is possibly TRBD2 (5 bases). The specimen sequenced was naive CD8+ T cells sorted from blood. The origin of this receptor is a man aged 18 to 35 in good health. The CDR3 is CASSVEGSAPYEQYF. CDR3 coding DNA: TGTGCCAGCAGCGTAGAGGGTAGCGCACCCTACGAGCAGTACTTC.